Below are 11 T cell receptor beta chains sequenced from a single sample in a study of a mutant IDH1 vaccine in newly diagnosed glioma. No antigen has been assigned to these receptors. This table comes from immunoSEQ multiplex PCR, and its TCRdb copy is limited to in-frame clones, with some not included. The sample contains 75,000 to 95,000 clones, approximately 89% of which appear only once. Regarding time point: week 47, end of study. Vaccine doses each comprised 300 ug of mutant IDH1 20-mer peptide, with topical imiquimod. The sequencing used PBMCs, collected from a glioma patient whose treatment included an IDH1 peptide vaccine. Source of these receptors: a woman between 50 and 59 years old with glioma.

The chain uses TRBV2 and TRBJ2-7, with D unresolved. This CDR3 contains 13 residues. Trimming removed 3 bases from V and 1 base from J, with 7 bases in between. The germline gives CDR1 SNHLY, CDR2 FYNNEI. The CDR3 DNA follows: TGTGCCAGCAGTGACGGATATTCCTACGAGCAGTACTTC. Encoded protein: CASSDGYSYEQYF.

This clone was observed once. CDR3: CASSLGTGPGNTIYF. The CDR3 coding sequence is TGTGCCAGCAGCTTAGGGACAGGTCCTGGAAACACCATATATTTT. The chain recombines TRBV7-2 with TRBJ1-3; TRBD1 matches at 7 bases. CDR1 SGHTA and CDR2 FQGNSA come from the germline V gene. CDR3 length: 15 amino acids. J was trimmed by 2 bases and V by 1 base; bases with no gene match: 2.

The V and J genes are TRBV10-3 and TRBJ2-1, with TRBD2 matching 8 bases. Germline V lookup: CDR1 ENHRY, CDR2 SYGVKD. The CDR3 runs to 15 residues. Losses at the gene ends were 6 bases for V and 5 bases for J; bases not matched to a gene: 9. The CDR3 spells CAIRSGTRGDNEQFF. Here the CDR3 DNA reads TGTGCCATCAGGTCCGGGACTAGGGGCGACAATGAGCAGTTCTTC.

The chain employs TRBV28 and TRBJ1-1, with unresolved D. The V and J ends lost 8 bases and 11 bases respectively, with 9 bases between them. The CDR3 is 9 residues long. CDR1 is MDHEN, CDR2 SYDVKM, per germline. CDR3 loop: CASGPGAFF. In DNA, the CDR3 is TGTGCCAGCGGTCCGGGGGCTTTCTTT.

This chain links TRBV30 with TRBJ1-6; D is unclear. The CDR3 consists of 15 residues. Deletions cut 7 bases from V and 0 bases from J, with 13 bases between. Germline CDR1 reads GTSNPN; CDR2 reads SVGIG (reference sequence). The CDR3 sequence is CALTVPSSYNSPLHF. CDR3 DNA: TGTGCCTTGACCGTACCGAGCTCCTATAATTCACCCCTCCACTTT.

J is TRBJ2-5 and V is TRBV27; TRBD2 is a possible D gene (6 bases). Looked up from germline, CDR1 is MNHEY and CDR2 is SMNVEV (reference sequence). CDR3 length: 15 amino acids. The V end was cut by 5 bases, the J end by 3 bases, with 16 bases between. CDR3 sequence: CASSAPGRGKETQYF. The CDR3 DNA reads TGTGCCAGCAGTGCGCCGGGACGCGGGAAAGAGACCCAGTACTTC.

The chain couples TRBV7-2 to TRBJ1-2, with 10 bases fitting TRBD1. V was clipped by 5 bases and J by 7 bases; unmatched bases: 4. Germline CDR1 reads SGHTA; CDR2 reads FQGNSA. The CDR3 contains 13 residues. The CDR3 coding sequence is TGTGCCAGCAGCGGGACAGGGGTCGGTGGCTACACCTTC. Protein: CASSGTGVGGYTF.

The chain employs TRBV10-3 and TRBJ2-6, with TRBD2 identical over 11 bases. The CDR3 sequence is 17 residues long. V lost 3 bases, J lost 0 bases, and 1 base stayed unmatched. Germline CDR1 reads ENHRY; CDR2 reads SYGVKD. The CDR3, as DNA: TGTGCCATCAGTGAACTAGCGGGGGTCTCTGGGGCCAACGTCCTGACTTTC. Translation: CAISELAGVSGANVLTF.

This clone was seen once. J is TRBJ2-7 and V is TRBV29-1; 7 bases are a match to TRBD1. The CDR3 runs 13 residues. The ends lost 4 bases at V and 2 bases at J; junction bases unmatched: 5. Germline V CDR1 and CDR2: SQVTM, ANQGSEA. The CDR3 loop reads CSVGGQGAYEQYF. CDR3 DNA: TGCAGCGTTGGCGGGCAGGGGGCCTACGAGCAGTACTTC.

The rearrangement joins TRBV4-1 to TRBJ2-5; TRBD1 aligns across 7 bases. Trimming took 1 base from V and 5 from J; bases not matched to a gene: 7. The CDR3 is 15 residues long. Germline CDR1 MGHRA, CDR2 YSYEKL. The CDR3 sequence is CASSQVTGAWETQYF. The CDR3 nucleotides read TGCGCCAGCAGCCAAGTAACAGGGGCCTGGGAGACCCAGTACTTC.

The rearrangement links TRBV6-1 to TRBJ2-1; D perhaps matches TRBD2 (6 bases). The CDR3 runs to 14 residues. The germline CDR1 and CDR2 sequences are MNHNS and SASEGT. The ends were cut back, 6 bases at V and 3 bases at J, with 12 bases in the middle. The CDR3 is CASRPAGSYNEQFF. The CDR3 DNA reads TGTGCCAGCAGGCCGGCCGGGAGCTACAATGAGCAGTTCTTC.